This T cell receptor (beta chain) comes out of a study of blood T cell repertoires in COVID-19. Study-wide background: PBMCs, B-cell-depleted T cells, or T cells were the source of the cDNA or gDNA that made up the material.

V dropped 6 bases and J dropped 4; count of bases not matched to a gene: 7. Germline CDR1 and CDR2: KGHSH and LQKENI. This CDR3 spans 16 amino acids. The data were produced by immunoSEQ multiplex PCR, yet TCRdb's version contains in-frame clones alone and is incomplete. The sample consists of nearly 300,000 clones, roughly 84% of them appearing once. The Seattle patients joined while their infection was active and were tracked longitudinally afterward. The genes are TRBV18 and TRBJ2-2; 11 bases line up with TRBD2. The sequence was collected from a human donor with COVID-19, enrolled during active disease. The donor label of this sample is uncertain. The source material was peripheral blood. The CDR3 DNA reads TGTGCCAGCTCCCCCGGGACTAGCGGCCTCACCGGGGAGCTGTTTTTT. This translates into CASSPGTSGLTGELFF.